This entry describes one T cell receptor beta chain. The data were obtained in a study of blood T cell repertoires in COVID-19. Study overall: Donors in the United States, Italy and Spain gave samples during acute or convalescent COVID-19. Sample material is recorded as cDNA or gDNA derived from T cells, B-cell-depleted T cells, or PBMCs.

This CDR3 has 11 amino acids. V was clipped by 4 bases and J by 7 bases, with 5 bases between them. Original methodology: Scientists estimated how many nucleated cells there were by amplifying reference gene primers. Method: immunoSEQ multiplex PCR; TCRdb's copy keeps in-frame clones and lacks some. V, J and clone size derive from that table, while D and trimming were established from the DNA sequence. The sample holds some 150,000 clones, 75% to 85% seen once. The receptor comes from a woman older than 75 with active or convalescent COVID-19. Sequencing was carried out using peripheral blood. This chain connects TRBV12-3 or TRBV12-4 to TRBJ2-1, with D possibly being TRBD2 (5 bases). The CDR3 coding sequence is TGTGCCAGCAGTTCGGGAAATGAGCAGTTCTTC. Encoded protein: CASSSGNEQFF.